The rows below give T cell receptor beta chains drawn from one sample of a study of blood T cell repertoires in COVID-19. The repertoire was sequenced with immunoSEQ multiplex PCR; TCRdb's copy has only in-frame clones and lacks some. The table has around 620,000 clones, more than 80% seen once. The sample taken for sequencing was peripheral blood. These receptors all stem from a woman in her late teens or twenties with acute or convalescent COVID-19. CDR3s include the opening cysteine and the closing phenylalanine or tryptophan. The D gene is left open where the match is weak. A clone size is listed for some rows: how often the clone was seen (once, few, many), or a class if it is expanded.

TRBJ1-1,TRBV30,.,TRBD1,TGTGCCTGGAGTGTACCCGGGACAGCGAACACTGAAGCTTTCTTT,CAWSVPGTANTEAFF
TRBJ2-5,TRBV6-6,.,TRBD1,TGTGCCAGCAGTTCCCTTGACAGGGGCAGGAAAGAGACCCAGTACTTC,CASSSLDRGRKETQYF
TRBJ2-3,TRBV6-2/TRBV6-3,.,TRBD1,TGTGCCAGCAGTCGGGCGGACAGGAGTTTGGTAGATACGCAGTATTTT,CASSRADRSLVDTQYF
TRBJ2-2,TRBV6-4,.,.,TGTGCCAGCAGTGGTGGGGCATCCGGGGAGCTGTTTTTT,CASSGGASGELFF
TRBJ2-1,TRBV7-7,.,TRBD2,TGTGCCAGCAGCCCCGTGGGGGGGTCCTACAATGAGCAGTTCTTC,CASSPVGGSYNEQFF
TRBJ1-2,TRBV19,.,TRBD1,TGTGCCAGTAGGGGACAGCGTACCTATGGCTACACCTTC,CASRGQRTYGYTF
TRBJ1-5,TRBV4-1,once,.,TGCGCCAGCAGCCAAGATAGGGGGGGCGCGGGTTATCAGCCCCAGCATTTT,CASSQDRGGAGYQPQHF
TRBJ1-1,TRBV6-2/TRBV6-3,few,.,TGTGCCAGCAGCGGAACACCGACTAACACTGAAGCTTTCTTT,CASSGTPTNTEAFF
TRBJ1-5,TRBV28,.,TRBD1,TGTGCCAGCCTCCGGGGAACAGGGGCAGGTCAGCCCCAGCATTTT,CASLRGTGAGQPQHF
TRBJ1-4,TRBV18,.,TRBD1,TGTGCCAGCTCAAGACAGGGCCATGAAAAACTGTTTTTT,CASSRQGHEKLFF
TRBJ2-1,TRBV2,once,TRBD2,TGTGCCAGCAGTGGGGCTAGCGGGGGACGGCCTGGGTCTCTTTTGGAGCAGTTCTTC,CASSGASGGRPGSLLEQFF
TRBJ1-4,TRBV6-2/TRBV6-3,.,.,TGTGCCAGCAGCGAAACGAGGGTTTGGAAACTGTTTTTT,CASSETRVWKLFF
TRBJ2-5,TRBV13,.,.,TGTGCCAGCAGCTTAGGCCTAAGAGAGCAAGAGACCCAGTACTTC,CASSLGLREQETQYF
TRBJ1-2,TRBV6-5,.,.,TGTGCCAGCAGTCTAGCTGGGCAGTACTATGGCTACACCTTC,CASSLAGQYYGYTF
TRBJ2-3,TRBV21-1,.,.,TGTGCCAGCAGCAAAGTTACAGGGGAACACACAGATACGCAGTATTTT,CASSKVTGEHTDTQYF
TRBJ2-2,TRBV12-3/TRBV12-4,.,.,TGTGCCAGCACCAGACAGATCACCGGGGAGCTGTTTTTT,CASTRQITGELFF
TRBJ2-7,TRBV11-2,few,.,TGTGCCAGCAGCGGTACAGGGCGCGAGCAGTACTTC,CASSGTGREQYF
TRBJ2-7,TRBV12-3/TRBV12-4,few,.,TGTGCCAGCAGTTTAGACGGGGGCGAGCAGTACTTC,CASSLDGGEQYF
TRBJ1-1,TRBV11-3,.,.,TGTGCCAGCAGCTTACCAGGGGAGAACACTGAAGCTTTCTTT,CASSLPGENTEAFF
TRBJ2-1,TRBV28,.,.,TGTGCCAGCAGTTTATTCGCAGGGGTCTACAATGAGCAGTTCTTC,CASSLFAGVYNEQFF
TRBJ1-2,TRBV27,.,TRBD1,TGTGCCAGCAGTTTGACAGGGATGAGGGGTGAGGGCTACACCTTC,CASSLTGMRGEGYTF
TRBJ1-2,TRBV2,once,.,TGTGCCAGCAGCGAACAGGGTAGGGGCTACACCTTC,CASSEQGRGYTF
TRBJ2-1,TRBV27,.,TRBD1,TGTGCCAGCAGTTTAAGGGTCCCCGGGACAGGGTACAATGAGCAGTTCTTC,CASSLRVPGTGYNEQFF
TRBJ1-4,TRBV19,.,.,TGTGCCAGTTTGTCGAGACACCCGAATGAAAAACTGTTTTTT,CASLSRHPNEKLFF
TRBJ2-2,TRBV6-5,.,TRBD1,TGTGCCAGCAGCCCCGGACAGGGCGACACCGGGGAGCTGTTTTTT,CASSPGQGDTGELFF
TRBJ1-2,TRBV13,.,.,TGTGCCAGCAGCTTAGGCCGGGGATCTCGCTATGGCTACACCTTC,CASSLGRGSRYGYTF